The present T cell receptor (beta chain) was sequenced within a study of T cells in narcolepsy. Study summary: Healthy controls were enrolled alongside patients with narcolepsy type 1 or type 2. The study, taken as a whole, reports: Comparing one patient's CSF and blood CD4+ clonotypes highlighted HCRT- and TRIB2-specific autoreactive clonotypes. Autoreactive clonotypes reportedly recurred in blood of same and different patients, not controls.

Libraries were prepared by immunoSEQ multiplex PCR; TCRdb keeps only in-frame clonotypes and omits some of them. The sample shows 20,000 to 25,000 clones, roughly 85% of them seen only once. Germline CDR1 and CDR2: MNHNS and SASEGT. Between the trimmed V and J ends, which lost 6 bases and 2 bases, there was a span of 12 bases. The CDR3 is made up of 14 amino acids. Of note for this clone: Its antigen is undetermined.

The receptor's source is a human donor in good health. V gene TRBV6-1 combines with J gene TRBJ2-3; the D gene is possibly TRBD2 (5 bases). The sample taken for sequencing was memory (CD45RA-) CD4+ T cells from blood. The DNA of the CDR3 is TGTGCCAGCAGGGCCGGGATAACCACAGATACGCAGTATTTT. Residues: CASRAGITTDTQYF.